This TCR beta chain comes out of a study of blood T cells in healthy people across ages. The V gene lost 5 bases and the J gene lost 4 bases, with 21 bases spanning the gap. This CDR3 is 17 amino acids long. Germline CDR1 SGHAT, CDR2 FQNNGV. The second PCR ran about 6 to 12 cycles with a sample-barcoded 5' primer and J-beta primers. One entry per CDR3 protein, called by TCRdb with MiXCR from the 5' RACE reads. The table has 1.5 million to 2 million distinct CDR3 sequences, just under 50% seen once. This sequence joins TRBV11-2 and TRBJ2-1; a possible D gene is TRBD1 (8 bases). The TCR comes from a woman aged 40 to 50 in good health. The source material was blood. The CDR3 DNA follows: TGTGCCAGCAGCCCGTTACACGGGGGGACAGGTTACAATGAGCAGTTCTTC. This encodes CASSPLHGGTGYNEQFF.